This T cell receptor (beta chain) was captured by sequencing in a study of early T cells in non-severe SARS-CoV-2 infection. Across the study: Chains from this unsorted whole-blood bulk RNA could not be paired. Overall study findings and caveats: Matching with VDJdb favored anti-spike CD8 responses (missing private and CD4 specificities).

Germline V gene data show CDR1 as MNHNS and CDR2 as SASEGT. V gave up 8 bases and J gave up 6 bases, with 8 bases separating them. CDR3 length equals 12 residues. Individually, cDNA molecules had unique molecular identifiers attached to them. MiXCR, applied by TCRdb to the 5' RACE reads, yields one record per CDR3 protein. The table lists 57,000 or so distinct CDR3 sequences, 5.5% to 6.5% of them singletons, with about 7% in the top ten. This clonotype was observed many times. Its antigen is unidentified. The material sequenced was whole blood. This clonotype originated in an adult who was a healthcare worker with PCR-confirmed SARS-CoV-2 infection or an uninfected control (not recorded which). The J gene is TRBJ1-6, the V gene TRBV6-1; D gene uncertain. DNA for the CDR3: TGTGCCAGCGAGCGGGGTAATTCACCCCTCCACTTT. This sequence encodes CASERGNSPLHF.